This TCR beta chain was profiled in a study of T-cell memory formation after mild COVID-19. Study-wide results and caveats: Mainly in CM and EM were contracting CD4+ clones; CD8+ were in EMRA. There were some responding clones in pre-infection memory, which suggested that cross-reactive memory had joined. Contracting clones from day 15 to 85 had balanced CD4/CD8; later expanders favoured CD4+.

Using constant-segment primers, 5'RACE produced TCR alpha and TCR beta cDNA libraries carrying sample barcodes and UMIs. TCRdb re-called the 5' RACE reads through MiXCR, storing one row per CDR3 protein. The sample yields 35,000 to 40,000 distinct CDR3 sequences, about 6.1% seen once. A note on this clonotype: Its target is unknown.

The CDR3 is 17 residues long. Trimming removed 2 bases from V and 4 bases from J; junction bases left unmatched: 15. The germline CDR1 and CDR2 sequences are DFQATT and SNEGSKA (reference sequence). The chain recombines TRBV20-1 with TRBJ2-7; 9 bases map to TRBD2. The sample taken for sequencing was PBMCs or a T cell subset sorted from them (not recorded which). The receptor comes from an adult who had mild COVID-19 (a few samples of this study predate the infection). Cell type and time point are not known. CDR3 nucleotide sequence: TGCAGTGCTAGACCTCTGCGCGGGGGGGCCTCTCTTTACGAGCAGTACTTC. This codes for CSARPLRGGASLYEQYF.